The clone carrying this T cell receptor beta chain was picked up a small number of times. Its target is not known. The sample belongs to a study of beta chain features in type 1 diabetes. On the study more broadly: Age, gender and cell yields were alike across patients and healthy donors. Findings and caveats of the study: The cDNA sequencing approach could over-represent high-TCR-expressing cells.

Without exception, sorted populations had purity beyond 95%. This CDR3 spans 14 amino acids. Germline V gene lookup returns CDR1 LGHNA and CDR2 YSLEER. The V end was cut by 0 bases, the J end by 5 bases, with 10 bases between. What was sequenced were expressed TCRB transcripts, since all of the isolated RNA had been reverse transcribed. An average of approximately 3.6 million reads was obtained for naive, central memory and regulatory T cell samples. TCRdb keeps only in-frame clones here, not all; method: immunoSEQ multiplex PCR. The table shows roughly 400,000 clones, with approximately 15% occurring only once.

This chain joins TRBV4-3 and TRBJ1-2; no clear D gene. This TCR came from a man aged 25-40 years in good health. Sample: naive CD4+ T cells from blood. Written as DNA, the CDR3 is TGCGCCAGCAGCCAAGAATGGGTCTCGTATGGCTACACCTTC. It is translated as CASSQEWVSYGYTF.